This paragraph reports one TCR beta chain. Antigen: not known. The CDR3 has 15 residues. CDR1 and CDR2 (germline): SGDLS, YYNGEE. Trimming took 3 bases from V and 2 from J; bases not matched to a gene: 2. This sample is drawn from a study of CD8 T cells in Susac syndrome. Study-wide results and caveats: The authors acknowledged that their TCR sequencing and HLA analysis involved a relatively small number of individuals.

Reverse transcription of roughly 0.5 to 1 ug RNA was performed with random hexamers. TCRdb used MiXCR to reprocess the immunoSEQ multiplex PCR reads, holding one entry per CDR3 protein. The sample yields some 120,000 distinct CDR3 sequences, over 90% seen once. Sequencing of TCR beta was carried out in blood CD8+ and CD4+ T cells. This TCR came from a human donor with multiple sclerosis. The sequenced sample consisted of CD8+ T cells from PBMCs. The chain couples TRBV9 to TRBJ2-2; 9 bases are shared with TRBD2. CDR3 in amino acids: CASSASGANTGELFF. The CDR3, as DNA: TGTGCCAGCAGCGCTAGCGGGGCTAACACCGGGGAGCTGTTTTTT.